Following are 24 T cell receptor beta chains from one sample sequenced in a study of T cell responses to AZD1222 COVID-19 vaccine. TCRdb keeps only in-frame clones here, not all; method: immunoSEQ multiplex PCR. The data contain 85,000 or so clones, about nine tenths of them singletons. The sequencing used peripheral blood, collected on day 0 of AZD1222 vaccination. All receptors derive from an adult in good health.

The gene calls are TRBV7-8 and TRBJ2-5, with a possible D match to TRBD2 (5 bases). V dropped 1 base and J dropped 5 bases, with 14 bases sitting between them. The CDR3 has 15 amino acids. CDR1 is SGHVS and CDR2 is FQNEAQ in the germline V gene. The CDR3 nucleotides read TGTGCCAGCAGCTTAGTGGCGCCCGGAGGTGAGACCCAGTACTTC. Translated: CASSLVAPGGETQYF.

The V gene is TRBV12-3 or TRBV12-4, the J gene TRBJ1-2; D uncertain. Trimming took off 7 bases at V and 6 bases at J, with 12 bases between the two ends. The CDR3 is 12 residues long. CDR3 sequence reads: CASTKGRDGYTF. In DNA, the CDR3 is TGTGCCAGCACTAAAGGTAGAGATGGCTACACCTTC.

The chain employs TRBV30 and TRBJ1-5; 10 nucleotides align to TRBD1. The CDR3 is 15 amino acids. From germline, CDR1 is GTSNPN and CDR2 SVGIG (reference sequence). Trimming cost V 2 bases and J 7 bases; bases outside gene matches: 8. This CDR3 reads CAWSPDRGREQPQHF. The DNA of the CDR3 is TGTGCCTGGAGTCCCGACAGGGGGCGAGAACAGCCCCAGCATTTT.

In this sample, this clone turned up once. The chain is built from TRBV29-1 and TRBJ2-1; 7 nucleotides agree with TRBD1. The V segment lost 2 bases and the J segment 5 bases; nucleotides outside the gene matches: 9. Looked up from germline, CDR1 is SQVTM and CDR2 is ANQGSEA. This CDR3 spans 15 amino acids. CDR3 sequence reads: CSVEKVQGVNNEQFF. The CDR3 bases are TGCAGCGTTGAAAAGGTCCAGGGGGTGAACAATGAGCAGTTCTTC.

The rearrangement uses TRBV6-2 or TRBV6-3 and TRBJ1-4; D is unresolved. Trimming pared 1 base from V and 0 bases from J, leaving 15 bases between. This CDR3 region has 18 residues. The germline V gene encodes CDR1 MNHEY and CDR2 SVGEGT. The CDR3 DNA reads TGTGCCAGCAGTTACTTTCCGGGATCCTCCTCAACTAATGAAAAACTGTTTTTT. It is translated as CASSYFPGSSSTNEKLFF.

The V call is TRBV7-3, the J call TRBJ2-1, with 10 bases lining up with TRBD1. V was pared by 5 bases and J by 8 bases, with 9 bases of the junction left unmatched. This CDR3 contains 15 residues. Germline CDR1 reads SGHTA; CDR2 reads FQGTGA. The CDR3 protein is CASSIGTGVSYEQFF. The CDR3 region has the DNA TGTGCCAGCAGCATCGGGACAGGGGTATCCTATGAGCAGTTCTTC.

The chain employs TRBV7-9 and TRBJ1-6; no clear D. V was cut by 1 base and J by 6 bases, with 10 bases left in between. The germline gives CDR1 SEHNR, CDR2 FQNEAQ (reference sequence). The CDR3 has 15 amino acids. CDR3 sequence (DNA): TGTGCCAGCAGCTTAGATGCCAGGAGTAATTCACCCCTCCACTTT. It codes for CASSLDARSNSPLHF. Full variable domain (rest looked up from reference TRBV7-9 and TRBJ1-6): DTGVSQNPRHKITKRGQNVTFRCDPISEHNRLYWYRQTLGQGPEFLTYFQNEAQLEKSRLLSDRFSAERPKGSFSTLEIQRTEQGDSAMYLCASSLDARSNSPLHFGNGTRLTVT.

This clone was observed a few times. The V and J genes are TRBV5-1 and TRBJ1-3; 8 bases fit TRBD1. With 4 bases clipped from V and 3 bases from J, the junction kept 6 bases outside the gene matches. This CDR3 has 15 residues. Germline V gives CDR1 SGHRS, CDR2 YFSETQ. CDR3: CASSPRGLDGNTIYF. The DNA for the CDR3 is TGCGCCAGCAGCCCCAGGGGGCTGGATGGAAACACCATATATTTT.

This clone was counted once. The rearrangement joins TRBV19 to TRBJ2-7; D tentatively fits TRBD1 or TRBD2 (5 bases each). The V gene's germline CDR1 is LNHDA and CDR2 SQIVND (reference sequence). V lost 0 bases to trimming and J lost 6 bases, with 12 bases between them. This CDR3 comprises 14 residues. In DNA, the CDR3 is TGTGCCAGTAGTATAGAGCCAGGGACGGGCGAGCAGTACTTC. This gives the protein CASSIEPGTGEQYF. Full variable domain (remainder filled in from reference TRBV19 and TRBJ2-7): DGGITQSPKYLFRKEGQNVTLSCEQNLNHDAMYWYRQDPGQGLRLIYYSQIVNDFQKGDIAEGYSVSREKKESFPLTVTSAQKNPTAFYLCASSIEPGTGEQYFGPGTRLTVT.

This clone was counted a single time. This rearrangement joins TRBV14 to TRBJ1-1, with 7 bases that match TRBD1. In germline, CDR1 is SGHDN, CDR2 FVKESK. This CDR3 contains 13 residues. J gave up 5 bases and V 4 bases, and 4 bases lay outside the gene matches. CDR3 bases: TGTGCCAGCAGCCCGACAGGGTGGACTGAAGCTTTCTTT. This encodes CASSPTGWTEAFF.

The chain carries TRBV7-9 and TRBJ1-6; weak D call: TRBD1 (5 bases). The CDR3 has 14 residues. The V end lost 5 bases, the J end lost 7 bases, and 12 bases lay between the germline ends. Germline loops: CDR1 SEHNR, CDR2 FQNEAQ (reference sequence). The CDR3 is CASSLGGANSPLHF. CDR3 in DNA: TGTGCCAGCAGCCTCGGGGGTGCGAATTCACCCCTCCACTTT.

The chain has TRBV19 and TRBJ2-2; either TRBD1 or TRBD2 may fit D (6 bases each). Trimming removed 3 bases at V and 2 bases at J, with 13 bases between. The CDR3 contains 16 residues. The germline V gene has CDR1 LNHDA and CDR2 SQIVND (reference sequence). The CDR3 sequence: CASSIQGRSNTGELFF. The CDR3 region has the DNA TGTGCCAGTAGTATCCAGGGGAGGAGTAACACCGGGGAGCTGTTTTTT.

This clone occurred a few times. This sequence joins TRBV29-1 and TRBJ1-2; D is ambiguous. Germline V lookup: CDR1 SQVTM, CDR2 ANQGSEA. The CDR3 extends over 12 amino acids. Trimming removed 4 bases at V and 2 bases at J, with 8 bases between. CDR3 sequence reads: CSVAGRNYGYTF. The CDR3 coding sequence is TGCAGCGTTGCGGGTCGGAACTATGGCTACACCTTC. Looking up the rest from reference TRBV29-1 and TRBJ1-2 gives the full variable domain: SAVISQKPSRDICQRGTSLTIQCQVDSQVTMMFWYRQQPGQSLTLIATANQGSEATYESGFVIDKFPISRPNLTFSTLTVSNMSPEDSSIYLCSVAGRNYGYTFGSGTRLTVV.

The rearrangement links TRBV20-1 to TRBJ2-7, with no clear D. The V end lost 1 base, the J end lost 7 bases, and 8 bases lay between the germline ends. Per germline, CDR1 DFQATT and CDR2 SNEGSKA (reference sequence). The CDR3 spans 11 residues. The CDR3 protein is CSARGAAEQYF. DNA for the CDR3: TGCAGTGCTAGAGGGGCAGCAGAGCAGTACTTC.

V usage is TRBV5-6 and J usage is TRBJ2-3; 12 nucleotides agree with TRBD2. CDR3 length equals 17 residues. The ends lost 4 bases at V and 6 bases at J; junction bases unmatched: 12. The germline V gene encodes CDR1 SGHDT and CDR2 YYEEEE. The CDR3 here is CASSQTSGGLLADTQYF. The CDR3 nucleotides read TGTGCCAGCAGCCAAACTAGCGGGGGGCTTCTAGCGGATACGCAGTATTTT.

The DNA of the CDR3 is TGCAGTATGGAACAGGACTACGAGCAGTACTTC. Translation gives CSMEQDYEQYF. The chain couples TRBV20-1 to TRBJ2-7; D may be TRBD1 (5 bases). The CDR3 totals 11 residues. V lost 8 bases and J 3 bases, leaving 11 bases between the germline ends. Germline V gene sequence: CDR1 DFQATT, CDR2 SNEGSKA (reference sequence).

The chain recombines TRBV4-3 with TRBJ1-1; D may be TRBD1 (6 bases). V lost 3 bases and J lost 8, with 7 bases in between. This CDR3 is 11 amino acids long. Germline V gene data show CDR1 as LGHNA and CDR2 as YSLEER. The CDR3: CASSQGTEAFF. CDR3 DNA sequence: TGCGCCAGCAGCCAGGGGACAGAAGCTTTCTTT.

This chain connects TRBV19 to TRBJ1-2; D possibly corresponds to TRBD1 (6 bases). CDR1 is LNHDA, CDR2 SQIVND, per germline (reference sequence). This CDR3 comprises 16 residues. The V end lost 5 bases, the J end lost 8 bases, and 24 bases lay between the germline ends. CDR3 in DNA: TGTGCCAGTAGTCCTCACTCCCAGGGGTCTCGGTCGGGCTACACCTTC. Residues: CASSPHSQGSRSGYTF.

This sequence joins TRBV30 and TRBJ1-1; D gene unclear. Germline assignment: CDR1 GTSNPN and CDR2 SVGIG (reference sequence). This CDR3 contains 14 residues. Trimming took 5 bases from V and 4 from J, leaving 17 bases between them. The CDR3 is CAWVTARVFTEAFF. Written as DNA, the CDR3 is TGTGCCTGGGTCACTGCTCGGGTTTTCACTGAAGCTTTCTTT.

CDR3 coding DNA: TGTGCCAGCAGCTTGGCTAGAGGGGTCTCCTACGAGCAGTACTTC. Its protein product is CASSLARGVSYEQYF. This rearrangement joins TRBV5-4 to TRBJ2-7; D is possibly TRBD1 or TRBD2 (5 bases each). CDR1 is SGHNT and CDR2 is YYREEE in the germline V gene (reference sequence). V lost 0 bases and J lost 0, with 10 bases in between. The CDR3 spans 15 residues.

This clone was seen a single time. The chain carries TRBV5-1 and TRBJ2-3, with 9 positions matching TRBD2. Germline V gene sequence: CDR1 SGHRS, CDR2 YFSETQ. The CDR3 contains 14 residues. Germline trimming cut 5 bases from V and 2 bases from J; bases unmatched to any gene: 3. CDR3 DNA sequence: TGCGCCAGCAGTTTAGCGGGGGACACAGATACGCAGTATTTT. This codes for CASSLAGDTDTQYF. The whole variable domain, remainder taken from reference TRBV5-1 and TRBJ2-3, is KAGVTQTPRYLIKTRGQQVTLSCSPISGHRSVSWYQQTPGQGLQFLFEYFSETQRNKGNFPGRFSGRQFSNSRSEMNVSTLELGDSALYLCASSLAGDTDTQYFGPGTRLTVL.

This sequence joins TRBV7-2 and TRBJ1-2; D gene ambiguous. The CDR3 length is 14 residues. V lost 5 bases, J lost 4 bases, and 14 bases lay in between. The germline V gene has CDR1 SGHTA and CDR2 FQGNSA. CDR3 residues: CASSQARESYGYTF. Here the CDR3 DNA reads TGTGCCAGCAGCCAAGCAAGGGAGAGCTATGGCTACACCTTC. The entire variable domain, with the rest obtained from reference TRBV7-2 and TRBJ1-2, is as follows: GAGVSQSPSNKVTEKGKDVELRCDPISGHTALYWYRQSLGQGLEFLIYFQGNSAPDKSGLPSDRFSAERTGGSVSTLTIQRTQQEDSAVYLCASSQARESYGYTFGSGTRLTVV.

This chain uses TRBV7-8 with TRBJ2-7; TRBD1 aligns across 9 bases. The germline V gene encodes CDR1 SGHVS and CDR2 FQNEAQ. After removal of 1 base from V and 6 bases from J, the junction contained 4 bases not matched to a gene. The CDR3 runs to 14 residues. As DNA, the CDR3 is TGTGCCAGCAGCTTAGACCTGACAGGGGGCGAGCAGTACTTC. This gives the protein CASSLDLTGGEQYF.

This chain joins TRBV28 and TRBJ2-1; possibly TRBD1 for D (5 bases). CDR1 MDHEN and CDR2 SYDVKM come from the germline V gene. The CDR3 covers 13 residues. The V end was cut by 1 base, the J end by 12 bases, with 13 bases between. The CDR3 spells CASSLLGLRLQFF. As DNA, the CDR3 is TGTGCCAGCAGTTTATTGGGGCTACGGTTGCAGTTCTTC. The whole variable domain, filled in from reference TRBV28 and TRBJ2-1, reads DVKVTQSSRYLVKRTGEKVFLECVQDMDHENMFWYRQDPGLGLRLIYFSYDVKMKEKGDIPEGYSVSREKKERFSLILESASTNQTSMYLCASSLLGLRLQFFGPGTRLTVL.